This T cell receptor beta chain originates from a study of CD8+ T cells in alopecia areata. Study-level information: At a dose of 5 to 10 mg twice daily, oral tofacitinib was given to treated patients. Severity of treated patients was scored by affected scalp percentage. Findings of the study overall: Higher clonality than in normal scalp was seen in lesional scalp, especially alopecia totalis/universalis. In scalp and blood, many expanded lesional clones persisted during tofacitinib.

From germline, CDR1 is SGHTA and CDR2 FQGNSA. Germline trimming cut 6 bases from V and 6 bases from J; bases unmatched to any gene: 3. The CDR3 contains 13 residues. This clone was counted a few times. No antigen is known for it. cDNA serving as the sequencing template came from extracted, reverse transcribed RNA. Here immunoSEQ multiplex PCR was the method, and the copy in TCRdb shows in-frame clones only, minus some. The data show fewer than 250,000 clones, around two fifths seen once. Treatment in this sample: oral pan-JAK inhibitor, 5-10 mg twice daily. Source: CD4+ T cells sorted from blood, taken at approximately week 37, from a patient treated with tofacitinib. This receptor was obtained from a human donor with alopecia areata. The genes are TRBV7-2 and TRBJ2-1; 9 positions match TRBD1. CDR3 loop: CASRLDRGNEQFF. CDR3 DNA sequence: TGTGCCAGCAGATTGGACAGGGGCAATGAGCAGTTCTTC.